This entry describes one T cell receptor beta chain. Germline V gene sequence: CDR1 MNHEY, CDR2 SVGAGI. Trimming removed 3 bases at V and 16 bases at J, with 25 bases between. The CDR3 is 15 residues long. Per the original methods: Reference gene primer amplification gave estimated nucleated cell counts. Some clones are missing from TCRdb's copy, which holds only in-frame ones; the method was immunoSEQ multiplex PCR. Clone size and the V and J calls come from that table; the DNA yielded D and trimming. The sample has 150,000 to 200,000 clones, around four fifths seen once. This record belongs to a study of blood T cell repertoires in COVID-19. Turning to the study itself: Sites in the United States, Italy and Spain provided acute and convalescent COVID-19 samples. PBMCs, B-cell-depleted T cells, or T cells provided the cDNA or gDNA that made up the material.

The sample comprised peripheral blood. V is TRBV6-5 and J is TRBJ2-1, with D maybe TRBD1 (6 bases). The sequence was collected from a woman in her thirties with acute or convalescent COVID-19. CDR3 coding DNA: TGTGCCAGCAGTTATTCGAAAGGACAGTCGTCTGAATTCTTCTTC. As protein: CASSYSKGQSSEFFF.